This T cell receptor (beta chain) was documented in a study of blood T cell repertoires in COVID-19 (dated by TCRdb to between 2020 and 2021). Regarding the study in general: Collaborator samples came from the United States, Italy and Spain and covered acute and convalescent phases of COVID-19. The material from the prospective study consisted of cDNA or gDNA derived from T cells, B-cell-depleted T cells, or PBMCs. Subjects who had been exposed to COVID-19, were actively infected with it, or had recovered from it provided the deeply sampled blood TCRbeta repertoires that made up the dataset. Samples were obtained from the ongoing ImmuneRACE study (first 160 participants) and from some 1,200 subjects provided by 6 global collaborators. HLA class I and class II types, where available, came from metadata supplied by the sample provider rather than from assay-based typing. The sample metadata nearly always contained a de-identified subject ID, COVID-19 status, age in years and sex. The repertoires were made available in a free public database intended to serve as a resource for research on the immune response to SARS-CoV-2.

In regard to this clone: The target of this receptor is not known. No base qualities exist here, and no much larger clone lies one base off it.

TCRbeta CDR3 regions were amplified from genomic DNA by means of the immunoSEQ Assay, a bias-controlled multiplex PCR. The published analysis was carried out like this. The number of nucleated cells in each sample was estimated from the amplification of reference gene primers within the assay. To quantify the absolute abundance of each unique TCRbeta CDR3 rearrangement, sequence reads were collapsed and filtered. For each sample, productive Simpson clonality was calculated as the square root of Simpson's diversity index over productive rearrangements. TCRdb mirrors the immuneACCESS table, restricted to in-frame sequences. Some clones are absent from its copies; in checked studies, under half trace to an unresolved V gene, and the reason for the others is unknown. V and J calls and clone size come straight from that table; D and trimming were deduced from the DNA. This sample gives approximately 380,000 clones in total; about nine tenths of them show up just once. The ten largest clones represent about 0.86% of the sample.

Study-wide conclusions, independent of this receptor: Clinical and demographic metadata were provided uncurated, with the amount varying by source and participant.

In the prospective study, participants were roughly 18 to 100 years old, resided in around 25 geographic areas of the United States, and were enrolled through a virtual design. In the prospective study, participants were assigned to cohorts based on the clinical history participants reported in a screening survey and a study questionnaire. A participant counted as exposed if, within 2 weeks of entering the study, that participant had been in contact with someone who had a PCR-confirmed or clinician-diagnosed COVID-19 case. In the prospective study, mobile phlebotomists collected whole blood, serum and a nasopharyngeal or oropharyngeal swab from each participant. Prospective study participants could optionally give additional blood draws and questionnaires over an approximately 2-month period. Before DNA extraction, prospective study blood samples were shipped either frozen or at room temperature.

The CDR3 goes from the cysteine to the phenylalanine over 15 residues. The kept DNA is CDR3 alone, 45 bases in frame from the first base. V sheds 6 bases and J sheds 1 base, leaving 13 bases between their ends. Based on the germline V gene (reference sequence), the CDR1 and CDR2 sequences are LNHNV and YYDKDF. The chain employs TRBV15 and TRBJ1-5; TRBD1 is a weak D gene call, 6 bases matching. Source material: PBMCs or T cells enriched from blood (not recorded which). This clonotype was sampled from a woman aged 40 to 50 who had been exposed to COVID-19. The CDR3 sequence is CATRPYTGSNQPQHF. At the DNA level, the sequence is TGTGCCACCAGGCCCTATACAGGGAGCAATCAGCCCCAGCATTTT.